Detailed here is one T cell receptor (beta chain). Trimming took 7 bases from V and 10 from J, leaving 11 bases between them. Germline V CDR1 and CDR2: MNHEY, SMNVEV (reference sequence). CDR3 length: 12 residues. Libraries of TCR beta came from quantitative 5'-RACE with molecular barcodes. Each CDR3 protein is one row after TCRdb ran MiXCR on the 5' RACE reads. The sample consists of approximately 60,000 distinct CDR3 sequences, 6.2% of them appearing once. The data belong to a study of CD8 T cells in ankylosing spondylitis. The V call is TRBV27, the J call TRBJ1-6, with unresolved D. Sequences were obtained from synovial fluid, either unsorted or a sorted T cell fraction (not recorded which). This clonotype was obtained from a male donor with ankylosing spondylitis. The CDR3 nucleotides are TGTGCCAGCAAGGCCATCCGCTCACCCCTCCACTTT. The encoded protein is CASKAIRSPLHF.